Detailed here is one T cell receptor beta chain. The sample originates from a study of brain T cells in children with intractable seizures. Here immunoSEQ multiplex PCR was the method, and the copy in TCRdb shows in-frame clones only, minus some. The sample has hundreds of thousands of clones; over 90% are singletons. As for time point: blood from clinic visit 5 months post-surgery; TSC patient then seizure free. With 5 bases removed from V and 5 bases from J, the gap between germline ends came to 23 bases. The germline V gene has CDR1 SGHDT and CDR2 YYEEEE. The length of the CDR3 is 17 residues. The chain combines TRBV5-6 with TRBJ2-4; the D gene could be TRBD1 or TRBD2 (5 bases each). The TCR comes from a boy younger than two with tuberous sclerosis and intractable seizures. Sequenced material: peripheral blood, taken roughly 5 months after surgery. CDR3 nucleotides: TGTGCCAGCAGTTGGTTTGTTCCCGACCGAGGGGAAAACATTCAGTACTTC. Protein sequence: CASSWFVPDRGENIQYF.